This TCR beta chain was captured by sequencing in a study of T cell responses to AZD1222 COVID-19 vaccine. The CDR3 runs 16 residues. V was pared by 0 bases and J by 7 bases, with 6 bases of the junction left unmatched. Looked up from germline, CDR1 is LGHNA and CDR2 is YSLEER. Regarding this clone: What it recognizes is unknown.

Profiled with immunoSEQ multiplex PCR; TCRdb holds only in-frame clones, not every one. The sample lists around 110,000 clones, around 91% occurring once. Study-level findings and limits: Reportedly, close to half of spike-specific TCRs are directed against unmutated variant regions. A mostly white British donor set with more females was recruited, and clonal diversity was possibly underestimated. Researchers report vaccine-associated CD4 TCRs spanning spike, with dominance at 160-218 and 743-854.

The starting material was peripheral blood, obtained on day 0 of AZD1222 vaccination. The chain employs TRBV4-3 and TRBJ1-6; 7 bases match TRBD1. The sequence came from an adult in good health. CDR3: CASSQDFRGGNSPLHF. The CDR3 region has the DNA TGCGCCAGCAGCCAAGATTTCAGGGGGGGGAATTCACCCCTCCACTTT.